This T cell receptor beta chain was sequenced in a study of blood T cell repertoires in COVID-19. Study context: From the United States, Italy and Spain came samples of acute and convalescent COVID-19. Sources were T cells, B-cell-depleted T cells, or PBMCs; the material itself was cDNA or gDNA.

The CDR3 covers 16 residues. From germline, CDR1 is MNHNS and CDR2 SASEGT. After removal of 0 bases from V and 6 bases from J, the junction contained 4 bases not matched to a gene. As handled by the study authors: It was from reference gene primer amplification that nucleated cell counts were estimated. Produced via immunoSEQ multiplex PCR; TCRdb's table is partial and in-frame only. The DNA gave D and trimming, while V, J and clone size come from that table. The table includes about 470,000 clones, about 90% detected once. Self-reported history from a screening survey and questionnaire set each donor's cohort.

The chain couples TRBV6-1 to TRBJ1-5, with TRBD1 matching 11 bases. The sample was PBMCs or T cells enriched from blood (not recorded which). The TCR originated in a woman younger than 35 who had recovered from COVID-19. The CDR3 reads CASSEARDRGGQPQHF. The DNA of the CDR3 is TGTGCCAGCAGTGAAGCGAGGGACAGGGGGGGTCAGCCCCAGCATTTT.